A few counts support the clone carrying this T cell receptor (beta chain). CDR3 length: 11 residues. V was cut by 3 bases and J by 4 bases, with 7 bases left in between. Germline V CDR1 and CDR2: GTSNPN, SVGIG (reference sequence). This table comes from immunoSEQ multiplex PCR, and its TCRdb copy is limited to in-frame clones, with some not included. Of about 90,000 clones in the sample, more than 80% were seen once. These data are taken from a study of blood T cell repertoires in COVID-19. Whole-study context: Specimens from acute and convalescent COVID-19 originated in the United States, Italy and Spain. From T cells, B-cell-depleted T cells, or PBMCs came the material, which was cDNA or gDNA.

Material for sequencing was peripheral blood. The TCR sequence derives from a human donor in a cohort sampled during active COVID-19. J is TRBJ2-7 and V is TRBV30, with a possible D match to TRBD1 (5 bases). The CDR3 DNA follows: TGTGCCTGGAGCGCAGGGTACGAGCAGTACTTC. Residues: CAWSAGYEQYF.